The 13 T cell receptor beta chains reported below all come from one sample, sequenced in a study of radiotherapy plus CTLA-4 blockade in lung cancer. Assay used: immunoSEQ multiplex PCR; TCRdb lists only in-frame clones, some missing. The top ten clones hold 9.5% to 10% of a sample with 40,000 to 45,000 clones, more than 60% of them seen once. The sample consisted of peripheral blood, taken from a patient treated with radiotherapy plus ipilimumab. The origin of the receptors is a human donor with non-small cell lung cancer who had stable disease on radiotherapy plus ipilimumab.

This clone was observed a few times. J is TRBJ1-1 and V is TRBV7-9; D gene uncertain. Germline V gene lookup returns CDR1 SEHNR and CDR2 FQNEAQ (reference sequence). This CDR3 comprises 12 residues. V was pared by 5 bases and J by 5 bases, with 9 bases between. The CDR3: CASSRESTEAFF. The CDR3 DNA reads as TGTGCCAGCAGCCGGGAAAGTACTGAAGCTTTCTTT.

The chain links TRBV7-6 to TRBJ2-1, with 7 bases identical to TRBD1. This CDR3 is 15 amino acids long. The V gene end was trimmed by 5 bases and the J gene end by 3 bases; junction bases not matched to a gene: 7. Germline V gene data show CDR1 as SGHVS and CDR2 as FNYEAQ. The CDR3 DNA is TGTGCCAGCAGCCCCGGGACAGCGATCTACAATGAGCAGTTCTTC. Residues: CASSPGTAIYNEQFF.

V usage is TRBV5-6 and J usage is TRBJ1-1; 8 positions match TRBD1. Germline values: CDR1 SGHDT, CDR2 YYEEEE. V shed 5 bases and J 1 base; nucleotides not matched to a gene: 7. This CDR3 spans 15 amino acids. Written as DNA, the CDR3 is TGTGCCAGCAGATCACTCACAGGGGGGAACACTGAAGCTTTCTTT. It codes for CASRSLTGGNTEAFF.

The V call is TRBV7-6, the J call TRBJ1-4; the D is unclear. Trimming took 4 bases from V and 8 from J, leaving 14 bases between them. This CDR3 has 14 amino acids. The V gene's germline CDR1 is SGHVS and CDR2 FNYEAQ. The CDR3 region has the DNA TGTGCCAGCAGCTCCGGGGTGAGGGCCGAAAAACTGTTTTTT. Its translation: CASSSGVRAEKLFF.

This clone was detected once. The rearrangement uses TRBV7-2 and TRBJ1-2; 7 positions match TRBD1. Losses at the gene ends were 5 bases for V and 3 bases for J; bases not matched to a gene: 6. This CDR3 region has 14 residues. CDR1 SGHTA and CDR2 FQGNSA come from the germline V gene. The CDR3 loop reads CASSLVQGHYGYTF. The CDR3 coding sequence is TGTGCCAGCAGCCTTGTACAGGGGCACTATGGCTACACCTTC.

The V call is TRBV5-1, the J call TRBJ1-1, with D perhaps matching TRBD1 (6 bases). The germline gives CDR1 SGHRS, CDR2 YFSETQ. Trimming took 4 bases from V and 0 from J, leaving 13 bases between them. CDR3 length: 15 amino acids. The CDR3 nucleotides are TGCGCCAGCAGCCCCCCCCGGGACATGAACACTGAAGCTTTCTTT. Its protein product is CASSPPRDMNTEAFF.

The chain couples TRBV7-2 to TRBJ1-6; D ambiguous. There are 14 residues in the CDR3. Germline-derived CDR1 and CDR2 are SGHTA and FQGNSA. Trimming pared 6 bases from V and 0 bases from J, leaving 6 bases between. Here the CDR3 reads CASSNTSYNSPLHF. CDR3 DNA: TGTGCCAGCAGTAACACCTCCTATAATTCACCCCTCCACTTT. Variable domain in full (rest from reference TRBV7-2 and TRBJ1-6): GAGVSQSPSNKVTEKGKDVELRCDPISGHTALYWYRQSLGQGLEFLIYFQGNSAPDKSGLPSDRFSAERTGGSVSTLTIQRTQQEDSAVYLCASSNTSYNSPLHFGNGTRLTVT.

The chain is built from TRBV13 and TRBJ2-1; no clear D. V lost 4 bases to trimming and J lost 3 bases, with 19 bases between them. The CDR3 totals 17 residues. From germline, CDR1 is PRHDT and CDR2 FYEKMQ (reference sequence). The CDR3 DNA sequence: TGTGCCAGCAGCTACTTCCCCCCCCAAGCGATCTACAATGAGCAGTTCTTC. This gives the protein CASSYFPPQAIYNEQFF.

This clone was recorded only once. The rearrangement links TRBV18 to TRBJ1-5, with a tentative D call TRBD1 (5 bases). The CDR3 consists of 13 residues. Germline V lookup: CDR1 KGHSH, CDR2 LQKENI. Trimming shortened V by 6 bases and J by 3 bases, and 9 bases separated the two germline ends. The CDR3 region is CASSDSFNQPQHF. The CDR3 DNA sequence: TGTGCCAGCTCCGACAGTTTCAATCAGCCCCAGCATTTT.

The V and J genes are TRBV9 and TRBJ2-1, with 10 bases identical to TRBD2. Germline V lookup: CDR1 SGDLS, CDR2 YYNGEE. The J segment lost 1 base and the V segment lost 7 bases, leaving 5 bases of the junction unmatched. The CDR3 runs to 15 residues. Here the CDR3 DNA reads TGTGCCAGCGCCACGACTAGCGGGTCCTACAATGAGCAGTTCTTC. Encoded protein: CASATTSGSYNEQFF.

The CDR3 sequence: CASSKSGTGSYEQYF. The CDR3 DNA reads as TGTGCCAGCAGTAAATCCGGGACAGGGTCTTACGAGCAGTACTTC. The rearrangement uses TRBV6-1 and TRBJ2-7; TRBD1 agrees at 9 bases. The germline gives CDR1 MNHNS, CDR2 SASEGT. After removal of 5 bases from V and 4 bases from J, the junction contained 9 bases not matched to a gene. There are 15 residues in the CDR3.

There are a few counts of this clone. The J gene is TRBJ1-3, the V gene TRBV2, with no clear D. Per the germline V gene, CDR1 is SNHLY and CDR2 is FYNNEI. Deletions cut 3 bases from V and 4 bases from J, with 10 bases between. This CDR3 contains 14 residues. CDR3 nucleotide sequence: TGTGCCAGCAGTGACCCGGTTCCCGGAAACACCATATATTTT. It codes for CASSDPVPGNTIYF.

This clone came up once. The gene calls are TRBV5-1 and TRBJ2-7; 8 bases line up with TRBD1. Germline V gives CDR1 SGHRS, CDR2 YFSETQ. The CDR3 sequence is 15 residues long. Unmatched junction bases numbered 7, after V lost 2 bases and J lost 3 bases. The CDR3 DNA is TGCGCCAGCAGCTTAGCCCCCGGGACAGGCTACGAGCAGTACTTC. Translating gives CASSLAPGTGYEQYF.